The 32 T cell receptor beta chains listed next were all sequenced from one sample in a study of blood T cell repertoires in COVID-19 (dated by TCRdb to the early 2020s). Library preparation was by the immunoSEQ multiplex PCR assay. TCRdb re-hosts the immuneACCESS table, in-frame sequences only. Its copies lack some clones; in the studies checked, an unresolved V gene accounts for under half of them, and the cause for the rest is not known. This sample comprises about 380,000 clones, more than 75% of them detected only once. 2.5% to 3% of the sample lies in the top ten. Sequenced material: PBMCs or T cells enriched from blood (not recorded which). The receptors were gathered from a woman aged 30 to 39 who had recovered from COVID-19.

The V call is TRBV3-1 (or the pseudogene TRBV3-2), the J call TRBJ2-1; TRBD2 agrees at 13 bases. Per germline, CDR1 LGHDT and CDR2 YNNKEL (reference sequence). The CDR3 runs to 15 residues. V was clipped by 4 bases and J by 9 bases; unmatched bases: 6. Here the CDR3 reads CASSPLAGGGGEQFF. CDR3 sequence (DNA): TGTGCCAGCAGCCCACTAGCGGGAGGGGGCGGTGAGCAGTTCTTC.

The V and J genes are TRBV19 and TRBJ2-5; 13 bases match TRBD2. V lost 9 bases, J lost 2 bases, and 18 bases stayed unmatched. This CDR3 spans 19 amino acids. Germline lookup yields CDR1 LNHDA and CDR2 SQIVND (reference sequence). CDR3 nucleotide sequence: TGTGCCAGGACAGGGGGAAGGACTAGCGGGGGTCCAAATCAAGAGACCCAGTACTTC. Translation: CARTGGRTSGGPNQETQYF. Full variable domain (missing parts from reference TRBV19 and TRBJ2-5): DGGITQSPKYLFRKEGQNVTLSCEQNLNHDAMYWYRQDPGQGLRLIYYSQIVNDFQKGDIAEGYSVSREKKESFPLTVTSAQKNPTAFYLCARTGGRTSGGPNQETQYFGPGTRLLVL.

V usage is TRBV28 and J usage is TRBJ1-2; D unresolved. The CDR3 spans 13 residues. Trimming cost V 6 bases and J 3 bases, with 11 bases left between them. CDR1 is MDHEN and CDR2 is SYDVKM in the germline V gene. Written as DNA, the CDR3 is TGTGCCAGCAGCATTTCGGTTGACTATGGCTACACCTTC. The encoded protein is CASSISVDYGYTF.

The chain recombines TRBV18 with TRBJ1-1, with 9 bases matching TRBD1. The ends lost 2 bases at V and 5 bases at J; junction bases unmatched: 3. This CDR3 contains 14 residues. Germline V gives CDR1 KGHSH, CDR2 LQKENI. The CDR3, as DNA: TGTGCCAGCTCACCATCCGGGACAGGGACTGAAGCTTTCTTT. Protein sequence: CASSPSGTGTEAFF.

V and J are TRBV7-9 and TRBJ2-7; no reliable D call. This CDR3 spans 12 amino acids. CDR1 and CDR2 (germline): SEHNR, FQNEAQ (reference sequence). The V gene lost 2 bases and the J gene lost 6 bases, with 8 bases spanning the gap. CDR3 amino acids: CASSLLGPEQYF. In nucleotides, the CDR3 is TGTGCCAGCAGCTTACTCGGTCCCGAGCAGTACTTC.

The genes are TRBV11-3 and TRBJ2-1; 14 bases map to TRBD2. The CDR3 runs 15 residues. Germline assignment: CDR1 SGHNT and CDR2 YENEEA. The V and J ends lost 3 bases and 9 bases, in that order; junction bases with no gene match: 4. The CDR3 protein is CASSLTSGRAGEQFF. CDR3 bases: TGTGCCAGCAGCTTGACTAGCGGGAGGGCCGGTGAGCAGTTCTTC. Supplemented by reference TRBV11-3 and TRBJ2-1, the full variable domain reads EAGVVQSPRYKIIEKKQPVAFWCNPISGHNTLYWYLQNLGQGPELLIRYENEEAVDDSQLPKDRFSAERLKGVDSTLKIQPAELGDSAVYLCASSLTSGRAGEQFFGPGTRLTVL.

This clone was detected only a few times. This chain links TRBV4-1 with TRBJ2-3, with 9 bases that match TRBD2. This CDR3 is built from 16 residues. The germline V gene encodes CDR1 MGHRA and CDR2 YSYEKL. J gave up 3 bases and V 1 base, and 5 bases lay outside the gene matches. The CDR3 region is CASSQVSGRGTDTQYF. Here the CDR3 DNA reads TGCGCCAGCAGCCAAGTTAGCGGGAGAGGGACAGATACGCAGTATTTT.

This clone showed up just once. The rearrangement links TRBV12-3 or TRBV12-4 to TRBJ1-3; D is undetermined. Trimming shortened V by 3 bases and J by 4 bases, and 7 bases separated the two germline ends. The CDR3 is 13 residues long. The CDR3 region has the DNA TGTGCCAGCAGTTTCGTCGGGGGAAACACCATATATTTT. The encoded protein is CASSFVGGNTIYF.

J is TRBJ2-5 and V is TRBV28; D possibly corresponds to TRBD2 (6 bases). Per germline, CDR1 MDHEN and CDR2 SYDVKM. Trimming took off 3 bases at V and 5 bases at J, with 13 bases between the two ends. CDR3 length: 14 amino acids. The CDR3 sequence is CASSFRGSGETQYF. The CDR3 DNA reads as TGTGCCAGCAGTTTCAGAGGGAGCGGGGAGACCCAGTACTTC.

Concerning this clone: An end of the junction differs from the germline gene, which may be a read error. The chain is built from TRBV12-3 or TRBV12-4 and TRBJ1-5; D call uncertain. This CDR3 comprises 11 residues. The CDR3 DNA reads TGTGCCAGCAGTGCGGGAGTTCGCGAGGATTTT. Residues: CASSAGVREDF.

This clone appeared a single time. This chain uses TRBV5-1 with TRBJ2-7, with D maybe TRBD1 (6 bases). Germline V gives CDR1 SGHRS, CDR2 YFSETQ. The CDR3 is 18 amino acids. Trimming pared 4 bases from V and 6 bases from J, leaving 29 bases between. The CDR3 DNA sequence: TGCGCCAGCAGCCTCCCACGACAGGAGACGCCCCGGATCGGCGAGCAGTACTTC. It is translated as CASSLPRQETPRIGEQYF.

V usage is TRBV7-9 and J usage is TRBJ1-5, with TRBD1 matching 7 bases. Germline CDR1 reads SEHNR; CDR2 reads FQNEAQ (reference sequence). The CDR3 runs 16 residues. V lost 0 bases to trimming and J lost 3 bases; unmatched junction nucleotides: 5. The CDR3 loop is CASSLAVGQDNQPQHF. DNA of the CDR3: TGTGCCAGCAGCTTAGCGGTTGGACAGGACAATCAGCCCCAGCATTTT.

The CDR3 protein is CASSRHDLPHEQYF. Here the CDR3 DNA reads TGTGCCAGCAGCCGACATGATCTTCCGCACGAGCAGTACTTC. The chain combines TRBV3-1 (or the pseudogene TRBV3-2) with TRBJ2-7; D gene uncertain. The CDR3 is 14 amino acids. Trimming left V 4 bases short and J 5 bases short, with 15 bases between. The V gene's germline CDR1 is LGHDT and CDR2 YNNKEL (reference sequence).

This chain connects TRBV7-9 to TRBJ2-1, with a possible D match to TRBD1 (5 bases). Trimming pared 5 bases from V and 5 bases from J, leaving 13 bases between. The CDR3 consists of 14 residues. Germline V gives CDR1 SEHNR, CDR2 FQNEAQ (reference sequence). The CDR3 DNA is TGTGCCAGCAGCCCGACATGGGGCAACAATGAGCAGTTCTTC. Protein product: CASSPTWGNNEQFF.

This chain connects TRBV19 to TRBJ1-1, with TRBD1 as a possible D gene (5 bases). Germline loops: CDR1 LNHDA, CDR2 SQIVND (reference sequence). Trimming shortened V by 3 bases and J by 3 bases, and 11 bases separated the two germline ends. This CDR3 region has 14 residues. The CDR3 loop is CASSIAGLDTEAFF. In nucleotides, the CDR3 is TGTGCCAGTAGTATCGCAGGGCTCGACACTGAAGCTTTCTTT.

V and J are TRBV12-5 and TRBJ1-1; 9 bases match TRBD1. The trim removed 2 bases at V and 3 bases at J, leaving 7 bases unmatched. The CDR3 has 16 residues. Germline V CDR1 and CDR2: LGHNT, FRNRAP. DNA of the CDR3: TGTGCTAGTGGTTTGATCCCGACAGGGGGGGACACTGAAGCTTTCTTT. It translates to CASGLIPTGGDTEAFF.

This chain connects TRBV3-1 (or the pseudogene TRBV3-2) to TRBJ2-3; 7 bases match TRBD2. V lost 0 bases and J lost 2; bases outside the gene matches: 5. Germline assignment: CDR1 LGHDT and CDR2 YNNKEL (reference sequence). This CDR3 contains 16 residues. The CDR3 loop reads CASSQEGSGYTDTQYF. The CDR3 DNA sequence: TGTGCCAGCAGCCAAGAGGGTAGCGGGTACACAGATACGCAGTATTTT.

The chain combines TRBV30 with TRBJ1-4; D unclear. The CDR3 loop spans 13 amino acids. Germline loops: CDR1 GTSNPN, CDR2 SVGIG (reference sequence). Trimming cost V 2 bases and J 7 bases, with 11 bases left between them. DNA of the CDR3: TGTGCCTGGAGTCCGGGGATTGGTGAAAAACTGTTTTTT. Encoded protein: CAWSPGIGEKLFF.

V gene TRBV7-9 combines with J gene TRBJ2-1, with TRBD2 matching over 8 bases. The CDR3 runs 17 residues. The germline V gene has CDR1 SEHNR and CDR2 FQNEAQ (reference sequence). With V trimmed by 5 bases and J by 7 bases, 16 bases remained unmatched. The DNA for the CDR3 is TGTGCCAGCAGCGGCCCTCCCGGGACTAGAGGGAAGAATGAGCAGTTCTTC. This sequence encodes CASSGPPGTRGKNEQFF.

This clone was counted ten times or more. This chain links TRBV3-1 (or the pseudogene TRBV3-2) with TRBJ1-2; D gene uncertain. CDR1 LGHDT and CDR2 YNNKEL come from the germline V gene (reference sequence). V lost 1 base, J lost 4 bases, and 19 bases lay in between. This CDR3 has 17 residues. The CDR3 loop is CASSQGRAQFPVYGYTF. In nucleotides, the CDR3 is TGTGCCAGCAGCCAAGGGAGGGCTCAGTTTCCCGTCTATGGCTACACCTTC.

The chain is built from TRBV7-2 and TRBJ1-2; maybe TRBD1 (6 bases). V was pared by 5 bases and J by 8 bases, with 15 bases between. The germline V gene has CDR1 SGHTA and CDR2 FQGNSA. The CDR3 is made up of 13 amino acids. CDR3 protein: CASSAGGPRGYTF. The CDR3 region has the DNA TGTGCCAGCAGCGCGGGGGGGCCGCGAGGCTACACCTTC.

The chain carries TRBV6-5 and TRBJ2-7, with a tentative D call TRBD1 (6 bases). The CDR3 runs to 15 residues. The germline V and J ends were trimmed by 7 bases and 2 bases, with 18 bases remaining between them. Germline CDR1 MNHEY, CDR2 SVGAGI. The DNA for the CDR3 is TGTGCCAGCACCAGGGGTGATCTGGCGGCCTACGAGCAGTACTTC. This translates into CASTRGDLAAYEQYF.

The rearrangement uses TRBV12-1 and TRBJ2-5; the D call in the table, TRBD1, was not verified against the DNA. TRBV12-1 is a recognized pseudogene. The CDR3 totals 18 residues. The CDR3, as DNA: TGTGCCAGCAGCTGTCCCCGGGACAGGTTTTTGGGGCCAGAGACCCAGTACTTC. Translation: CASSCPRDRFLGPETQYF.

This clone was seen more than once but under ten times. This sequence joins TRBV19 and TRBJ1-1; D perhaps matches TRBD1 (6 bases). Trimming left V 1 base short and J 1 base short, with 16 bases between. Germline CDR1 reads LNHDA; CDR2 reads SQIVND (reference sequence). CDR3 length equals 17 residues. The CDR3 DNA sequence: TGTGCCAGTAGTATAGCAACAGGGATGGGTCGGAACACTGAAGCTTTCTTT. It is translated as CASSIATGMGRNTEAFF. Supplemented by reference TRBV19 and TRBJ1-1, the full variable domain reads DGGITQSPKYLFRKEGQNVTLSCEQNLNHDAMYWYRQDPGQGLRLIYYSQIVNDFQKGDIAEGYSVSREKKESFPLTVTSAQKNPTAFYLCASSIATGMGRNTEAFFGQGTRLTVV.

This chain links TRBV11-2 with TRBJ1-5; 7 bases align to TRBD1. CDR1 is SGHAT and CDR2 is FQNNGV in the germline V gene. The CDR3 runs 20 residues. Germline trimming cut 0 bases from V and 0 bases from J; bases unmatched to any gene: 14. CDR3 DNA sequence: TGTGCCAGCAGCTTAGAAGACAGGGTCTTAGAACCCTATAGCAATCAGCCCCAGCATTTT. This translates into CASSLEDRVLEPYSNQPQHF.

The gene calls are TRBV18 and TRBJ1-4, with D hard to call. The CDR3 contains 12 residues. Trimming took off 3 bases at V and 5 bases at J, with 4 bases between the two ends. From germline, CDR1 is KGHSH and CDR2 LQKENI. CDR3 amino acids: CASSPPNEKLFF. The CDR3, as DNA: TGTGCCAGCTCACCCCCGAATGAAAAACTGTTTTTT.

The chain is built from TRBV2 and TRBJ2-3; TRBD2 aligns across 12 bases. The CDR3 has 16 residues. V was clipped by 1 base and J by 6 bases; unmatched bases: 5. CDR1 is SNHLY, CDR2 FYNNEI, per germline. CDR3 in DNA: TGTGCCAGCAGTGAAGGGACTAGCGGGGCCTGGGATACGCAGTATTTT. This encodes CASSEGTSGAWDTQYF.

The chain has TRBV23-1 and TRBJ2-5, with D tentatively TRBD2 (7 bases). TRBV23-1 is an ORF; its function is uncertain. The CDR3 spans 16 residues. V was clipped by 0 bases and J by 4 bases, with 15 bases between them. In DNA form, the CDR3 reads TGCGCCAGCAGTCAATCGAAATGGGGGGGGGCAGAGACCCAGTACTTC. Translation gives CASSQSKWGGAETQYF.

The V and J genes are TRBV3-1 (or the pseudogene TRBV3-2) and TRBJ1-2; the D gene is possibly TRBD1 (6 bases). Per the germline V gene, CDR1 is LGHDT and CDR2 is YNNKEL (reference sequence). V was shortened by 1 base and J by 4 bases, with 13 bases between the two germline ends. The CDR3 is 15 amino acids. Written as DNA, the CDR3 is TGTGCCAGCAGCCAAGTTTTGGGAGGGGGCTATGGCTACACCTTC. Translating gives CASSQVLGGGYGYTF.

The chain couples TRBV23-1 to TRBJ1-1; a weak D match, TRBD1 (5 bases). Being an ORF, TRBV23-1 has a function that is uncertain. This CDR3 spans 17 amino acids. The V and J ends lost 7 bases and 2 bases respectively, with 23 bases between them. The CDR3 is CASILRKGLYKNTEAFF. The CDR3 region has the DNA TGCGCCAGCATCCTGCGGAAGGGGTTGTACAAAAACACTGAAGCTTTCTTT.

V gene TRBV28 combines with J gene TRBJ1-4; possible D gene TRBD1, 5 bases. Germline V CDR1 and CDR2: MDHEN, SYDVKM. The CDR3 extends over 13 amino acids. Trimming left V 6 bases short and J 8 bases short, with 13 bases between. The CDR3 sequence: CASSPGGPEKLFF. The CDR3 DNA sequence: TGTGCCAGCAGCCCGGGGGGTCCAGAAAAACTGTTTTTT.

As for this clone: The germline gene is not matched at one end of the junction; a read error may be the cause. The CDR3 region has the DNA TGTGCCAGCTCACCACCGCCGACTAGCGGGTTGCGGCACTTC. Amino acid sequence: CASSPPPTSGLRHF. The chain joins TRBV18 to TRBJ2-4, with 10 bases fitting TRBD2. CDR3 size: 14 residues. Germline CDR1 and CDR2: KGHSH and LQKENI.